Each of the 4 T cell receptor beta chains below was sequenced from the same sample in a study of blood T cell repertoires in COVID-19. Data came from immunoSEQ multiplex PCR; TCRdb stores just in-frame clones and leaves some out. The sample shows 200,000 or so clones, around 84% of them seen only once. The sample taken for sequencing was peripheral blood. These receptors came from a man aged 50-59 years with acute or convalescent COVID-19.

This clone was observed a single time. This chain uses TRBV12-5 with TRBJ1-3; D is possibly TRBD1 (6 bases). The germline CDR1 and CDR2 sequences are LGHNT and FRNRAP. The CDR3 contains 14 residues. V gave up 6 bases and J gave up 2 bases, with 11 bases separating them. The DNA for the CDR3 is TGTGCTAGTGGACAGGGAGGGACTGGAAACACCATATATTTT. This encodes CASGQGGTGNTIYF.

The V gene is TRBV9, the J gene TRBJ2-1; TRBD2 matches at 7 bases. The CDR3 sequence is 17 residues long. Losses at the gene ends were 0 bases for V and 4 bases for J; bases not matched to a gene: 10. Per the germline V gene, CDR1 is SGDLS and CDR2 is YYNGEE. The CDR3 region has the DNA TGTGCCAGCAGCGTAGGAGGCGGGGGATTAGTATACAATGAGCAGTTCTTC. It specifies CASSVGGGGLVYNEQFF. The whole variable domain, filled in from reference TRBV9 and TRBJ2-1, reads DSGVTQTPKHLITATGQRVTLRCSPRSGDLSVYWYQQSLDQGLQFLIQYYNGEERAKGNILERFSAQQFPDLHSELNLSSLELGDSALYFCASSVGGGGLVYNEQFFGPGTRLTVL.

This clone showed up just a few times. The CDR3 DNA sequence: TGTGCCAGCAGTCGGGACTATAATGAAAAACTGTTTTTT. Translated: CASSRDYNEKLFF. The chain carries TRBV6-6 and TRBJ1-4; D may be TRBD1 (5 bases). Trimming left V 5 bases short and J 4 bases short, with 8 bases between. Germline CDR1 MNHNY, CDR2 SVGAGI (reference sequence). The CDR3 is 13 amino acids.

The V gene is TRBV18, the J gene TRBJ1-5; TRBD1 might be the D (5 bases). The ends were cut back, 1 base at V and 5 bases at J, with 15 bases in the middle. Germline V lookup: CDR1 KGHSH, CDR2 LQKENI. CDR3 length equals 16 residues. The CDR3 bases are TGTGCCAGCTCACCACAGGGGCGTGTACTCGATCAGCCCCAGCATTTT. Its protein product is CASSPQGRVLDQPQHF.